This is a list of T cell receptor beta chains from one sample in a study of CD8 T cells in Susac syndrome. MiXCR was run by TCRdb on the immunoSEQ multiplex PCR reads, yielding one entry per CDR3 protein. The sample includes around 150,000 distinct CDR3 sequences, around 95% of them seen just once. Sequenced: CD4+ T cells from PBMCs. These receptors were taken from a human donor with Susac syndrome. CDR3s include the opening cysteine and the closing phenylalanine or tryptophan. The D gene is left open where the match is weak. Rows give clone size only sometimes, using once, few, many, or a class for an expanded clone.

TRBV20-1,once,NA,TRBJ1-1,CSARRWGFTEAFF,TGCAGTGCCCGGAGGTGGGGCTTCACTGAAGCTTTCTTT
TRBV5-6,NA,NA,TRBJ2-5,CASSLTGWETQYF,TGTGCCAGCAGCTTGACCGGGTGGGAGACCCAGTACTTC
TRBV6-6,NA,NA,TRBJ2-1,CASSYGGSYNEQFF,TGTGCCAGCAGTTACGGGGGGAGTTACAATGAGCAGTTCTTC
TRBV21-1,NA,NA,TRBJ2-4,CASSGYPGRHLAKNIQYF,TGTGCCAGCAGCGGGTATCCGGGGCGGCACCTAGCCAAAAACATTCAGTACTTC
TRBV9,NA,TRBD2,TRBJ2-5,CASSVGTTQETQYF,TGTGCCAGCAGCGTCGGGACTACGCAAGAGACCCAGTACTTC
TRBV9,NA,NA,TRBJ2-1,CASSRREGSYNEQFF,TGTGCCAGCAGCCGCCGCGAGGGCTCCTACAATGAGCAGTTCTTC
TRBV20-1,NA,NA,TRBJ2-1,CSARDQVWPSDEQFF,TGCAGTGCTAGAGATCAGGTTTGGCCCTCGGATGAGCAGTTCTTC
TRBV9,NA,NA,TRBJ1-1,CASRRERDTEAFF,TGTGCCAGCAGGCGGGAGAGGGACACTGAAGCTTTCTTT
TRBV4-1,NA,NA,TRBJ2-7,CASSQDPPGAFTYEQYF,TGCGCCAGCAGCCAAGACCCGCCCGGAGCCTTCACCTACGAGCAGTACTTC
TRBV20-1,NA,NA,TRBJ2-3,CSATITDTQYF,TGCAGTGCTACGATCACAGATACGCAGTATTTT
TRBV5-1,NA,NA,TRBJ2-7,CASSLVDIQGVYEQYF,TGCGCCAGCAGCTTGGTGGACATCCAAGGGGTCTACGAGCAGTACTTC
TRBV25-1,NA,NA,TRBJ1-1,CASTNWYTEAFF,TGTGCCAGCACGAACTGGTACACTGAAGCTTTCTTT
TRBV2,NA,NA,TRBJ2-7,CASRSGGEQYF,TGTGCCAGCAGGTCAGGTGGCGAGCAGTACTTC
TRBV7-2,NA,NA,TRBJ1-5,CASSPNNVYSNQPQHF,TGTGCCAGCAGCCCCAATAATGTCTATAGCAATCAGCCCCAGCATTTT
TRBV28,NA,TRBD1,TRBJ2-7,CASSPGDSTYEQYF,TGTGCCAGCAGTCCCGGGGACAGCACCTACGAGCAGTACTTC
TRBV20-1,NA,NA,TRBJ1-2,CSASGGRMNYGYTF,TGCAGCGCCTCCGGGGGAAGGATGAACTATGGCTACACCTTC
TRBV12-3/TRBV12-4,NA,TRBD1,TRBJ2-4,CASSLDRGRWNIQYF,TGTGCCAGCAGTTTAGACAGGGGGCGATGGAACATTCAGTACTTC
TRBV9,NA,NA,TRBJ2-1,CASGPIGRGSYNEQFF,TGTGCCAGCGGACCGATAGGAAGGGGCTCCTACAATGAGCAGTTCTTC
TRBV20-1,NA,NA,TRBJ1-5,CSARDLGGRNQPQHF,TGCAGTGCTAGAGATCTAGGAGGGCGCAATCAGCCCCAGCATTTT
TRBV12-3/TRBV12-4,once,TRBD1,TRBJ1-2,CASSSAGTGSF,TGTGCCAGCAGTTCGGCCGGGACAGGGAGCTTC
TRBV23-1,NA,NA,TRBJ2-2,CASTPGVTGELFF,TGCGCCAGCACCCCTGGAGTAACCGGGGAGCTGTTTTTT
TRBV3-1,NA,NA,TRBJ2-2,CASSQDGGYTGELFF,TGTGCCAGCAGCCAAGATGGCGGGTACACCGGGGAGCTGTTTTTT
TRBV15,NA,NA,TRBJ2-2,CATSRDTTTGELFF,TGTGCCACCAGCAGAGATACTACCACCGGGGAGCTGTTTTTT
TRBV5-1,NA,TRBD1,TRBJ1-1,CASSSGGGTEAFF,TGCGCCAGCAGCTCAGGGGGCGGCACTGAAGCTTTCTTT
TRBV9,once,NA,TRBJ2-5,CASSVREQETQYF,TGTGCCAGCAGCGTGAGGGAACAAGAGACCCAGTACTTC
TRBV7-9,NA,NA,TRBJ2-3,CASSSDSTDTQYF,TGTGCCAGCAGCAGCGACAGCACAGATACGCAGTATTTT
TRBV7-3,NA,TRBD2,TRBJ2-1,CASSLAGGPGGEQFF,TGTGCCAGCAGCTTGGCGGGAGGGCCAGGGGGTGAGCAGTTCTTC
TRBV30,NA,NA,TRBJ1-1,CAWSVDNTEAFF,TGTGCCTGGAGTGTAGACAACACTGAAGCTTTCTTT
TRBV19,once,TRBD1,TRBJ1-1,CASSILQGLGTEAFF,TGTGCCAGTAGTATTCTACAGGGGTTGGGGACTGAAGCTTTCTTT
TRBV4-2,NA,NA,TRBJ1-2,CASSQVMSYGYTF,TGTGCCAGCAGCCAAGTGATGAGCTATGGCTACACCTTC
TRBV20-1,NA,TRBD2,TRBJ2-7,CSALRTSGRLGSYEQYF,TGCAGTGCCCTTAGGACTAGCGGGAGGCTTGGCTCCTACGAGCAGTACTTC
TRBV14,NA,NA,TRBJ1-6,CASSRHRDAKRRSPLHF,TGTGCCAGCAGCCGGCACCGGGACGCAAAACGACGTTCACCCCTCCACTTT
TRBV20-1,NA,NA,TRBJ1-3,CSARGASDGNTIYF,TGCAGTGCTAGAGGGGCGTCGGATGGAAACACCATATATTTT
TRBV4-1,NA,NA,TRBJ2-5,CASSQEDRQETQYF,TGCGCCAGCAGCCAAGAAGATAGACAAGAGACCCAGTACTTC
TRBV2,NA,NA,TRBJ2-7,CASSDIDGHASYEQYF,TGTGCCAGCAGTGATATTGACGGACACGCTTCCTACGAGCAGTACTTC
TRBV28,NA,NA,TRBJ2-5,CASSSPGDQETQYF,TGTGCCAGCAGTTCGCCCGGAGACCAAGAGACCCAGTACTTC
TRBV30,NA,NA,TRBJ1-1,CAWTHGGGRNTEAFF,TGTGCCTGGACCCACGGGGGGGGTCGGAACACTGAAGCTTTCTTT
TRBV4-3,NA,NA,TRBJ1-2,CASSRRGDLGYGYTF,TGCGCCAGCAGCCGCAGAGGGGATTTGGGGTATGGCTACACCTTC
TRBV3-1,NA,NA,TRBJ1-4,CASSEVRPVLGEKLFF,TGTGCCAGCAGCGAAGTAAGACCCGTGCTAGGCGAAAAACTGTTTTTT
TRBV4-2,NA,NA,TRBJ2-3,CASSHLAGILTGGDTQYF,TGTGCCAGCAGCCACTTAGCGGGGATCCTTACAGGGGGAGATACGCAGTATTTT
TRBV4-2,NA,TRBD2,TRBJ2-1,CASTLGTSVGNEQFF,TGTGCCAGCACCCTCGGGACTAGCGTGGGCAATGAGCAGTTCTTC
TRBV12-3/TRBV12-4,NA,TRBD1,TRBJ2-1,CASSPTGPQNNEQFF,TGTGCCAGCAGCCCGACAGGGCCCCAAAACAATGAGCAGTTCTTC
TRBV3-1,NA,NA,TRBJ1-2,CASSQVAGDSGYTF,TGTGCCAGCAGCCAAGTGGCAGGGGATTCTGGCTACACCTTC
TRBV20-1,NA,NA,TRBJ2-3,CSAIIPAGNTQYF,TGCAGTGCGATAATTCCGGCGGGAAATACGCAGTATTTT
TRBV29-1,NA,TRBD1,TRBJ2-7,CSPTFRDRGNDEQYF,TGCAGCCCAACCTTCCGGGACAGGGGCAACGACGAGCAGTACTTC
TRBV20-1,NA,NA,TRBJ2-1,CSAPKLTEQFF,TGCAGTGCTCCCAAGTTAACCGAGCAGTTCTTC
TRBV18,NA,NA,TRBJ2-3,CASSGVTDTQYF,TGTGCCAGCTCAGGAGTCACAGATACGCAGTATTTT
TRBV5-5,NA,NA,TRBJ2-2,CASSPLGGGSGELFF,TGTGCCAGCAGCCCCCTCGGGGGCGGGTCCGGGGAGCTGTTTTTT
TRBV30,NA,NA,TRBJ1-2,CAWRKANYGYTF,TGTGCCTGGAGGAAGGCCAACTATGGCTACACCTTC
TRBV5-6,NA,NA,TRBJ2-3,CASSPYSTDTQYF,TGTGCCAGCAGCCCCTACAGCACAGATACGCAGTATTTT
TRBV6-5,NA,TRBD2,TRBJ2-4,CASRHGTTSNIQYF,TGTGCCAGCAGACACGGGACTACCTCAAACATTCAGTACTTC